The entry below gives a single TCR beta chain sequence along with its context. As yet, its antigen is unknown. Researchers report immunoSEQ v3.0 was run at survey level. Repertoires were generated with immunoSEQ multiplex PCR, while TCRdb's copy carries only in-frame clones and drops some. This table holds 15,000 to 20,000 clones, approximately 80% found once. Germline CDR1 SGHAT, CDR2 FQNNGV. The CDR3 is made up of 15 amino acids. J was trimmed by 4 bases and V by 3 bases; bases with no gene match: 7. These data originate in a study of long-term antiretroviral therapy in people with HIV. Study-wide results and limits: Dominating the repertoire at all time points were the clones that expanded before ART.

The TCR originated in a woman between 50 and 59 years old with HIV. The chain carries TRBV11-2 and TRBJ2-3, with 7 bases matching TRBD2. Sample: unsorted PBMCs, taken 2.5 years before starting antiretroviral therapy. CDR3 in amino acids: CASSFPGGEADTQYF. CDR3 bases: TGTGCCAGCAGCTTCCCTGGGGGGGAGGCAGATACGCAGTATTTT. The entire variable domain, with the rest obtained from reference TRBV11-2 and TRBJ2-3, is as follows: EAGVAQSPRYKIIEKRQSVAFWCNPISGHATLYWYQQILGQGPKLLIQFQNNGVVDDSQLPKDRFSAERLKGVDSTLKIQPAKLEDSAVYLCASSFPGGEADTQYFGPGTRLTVL.